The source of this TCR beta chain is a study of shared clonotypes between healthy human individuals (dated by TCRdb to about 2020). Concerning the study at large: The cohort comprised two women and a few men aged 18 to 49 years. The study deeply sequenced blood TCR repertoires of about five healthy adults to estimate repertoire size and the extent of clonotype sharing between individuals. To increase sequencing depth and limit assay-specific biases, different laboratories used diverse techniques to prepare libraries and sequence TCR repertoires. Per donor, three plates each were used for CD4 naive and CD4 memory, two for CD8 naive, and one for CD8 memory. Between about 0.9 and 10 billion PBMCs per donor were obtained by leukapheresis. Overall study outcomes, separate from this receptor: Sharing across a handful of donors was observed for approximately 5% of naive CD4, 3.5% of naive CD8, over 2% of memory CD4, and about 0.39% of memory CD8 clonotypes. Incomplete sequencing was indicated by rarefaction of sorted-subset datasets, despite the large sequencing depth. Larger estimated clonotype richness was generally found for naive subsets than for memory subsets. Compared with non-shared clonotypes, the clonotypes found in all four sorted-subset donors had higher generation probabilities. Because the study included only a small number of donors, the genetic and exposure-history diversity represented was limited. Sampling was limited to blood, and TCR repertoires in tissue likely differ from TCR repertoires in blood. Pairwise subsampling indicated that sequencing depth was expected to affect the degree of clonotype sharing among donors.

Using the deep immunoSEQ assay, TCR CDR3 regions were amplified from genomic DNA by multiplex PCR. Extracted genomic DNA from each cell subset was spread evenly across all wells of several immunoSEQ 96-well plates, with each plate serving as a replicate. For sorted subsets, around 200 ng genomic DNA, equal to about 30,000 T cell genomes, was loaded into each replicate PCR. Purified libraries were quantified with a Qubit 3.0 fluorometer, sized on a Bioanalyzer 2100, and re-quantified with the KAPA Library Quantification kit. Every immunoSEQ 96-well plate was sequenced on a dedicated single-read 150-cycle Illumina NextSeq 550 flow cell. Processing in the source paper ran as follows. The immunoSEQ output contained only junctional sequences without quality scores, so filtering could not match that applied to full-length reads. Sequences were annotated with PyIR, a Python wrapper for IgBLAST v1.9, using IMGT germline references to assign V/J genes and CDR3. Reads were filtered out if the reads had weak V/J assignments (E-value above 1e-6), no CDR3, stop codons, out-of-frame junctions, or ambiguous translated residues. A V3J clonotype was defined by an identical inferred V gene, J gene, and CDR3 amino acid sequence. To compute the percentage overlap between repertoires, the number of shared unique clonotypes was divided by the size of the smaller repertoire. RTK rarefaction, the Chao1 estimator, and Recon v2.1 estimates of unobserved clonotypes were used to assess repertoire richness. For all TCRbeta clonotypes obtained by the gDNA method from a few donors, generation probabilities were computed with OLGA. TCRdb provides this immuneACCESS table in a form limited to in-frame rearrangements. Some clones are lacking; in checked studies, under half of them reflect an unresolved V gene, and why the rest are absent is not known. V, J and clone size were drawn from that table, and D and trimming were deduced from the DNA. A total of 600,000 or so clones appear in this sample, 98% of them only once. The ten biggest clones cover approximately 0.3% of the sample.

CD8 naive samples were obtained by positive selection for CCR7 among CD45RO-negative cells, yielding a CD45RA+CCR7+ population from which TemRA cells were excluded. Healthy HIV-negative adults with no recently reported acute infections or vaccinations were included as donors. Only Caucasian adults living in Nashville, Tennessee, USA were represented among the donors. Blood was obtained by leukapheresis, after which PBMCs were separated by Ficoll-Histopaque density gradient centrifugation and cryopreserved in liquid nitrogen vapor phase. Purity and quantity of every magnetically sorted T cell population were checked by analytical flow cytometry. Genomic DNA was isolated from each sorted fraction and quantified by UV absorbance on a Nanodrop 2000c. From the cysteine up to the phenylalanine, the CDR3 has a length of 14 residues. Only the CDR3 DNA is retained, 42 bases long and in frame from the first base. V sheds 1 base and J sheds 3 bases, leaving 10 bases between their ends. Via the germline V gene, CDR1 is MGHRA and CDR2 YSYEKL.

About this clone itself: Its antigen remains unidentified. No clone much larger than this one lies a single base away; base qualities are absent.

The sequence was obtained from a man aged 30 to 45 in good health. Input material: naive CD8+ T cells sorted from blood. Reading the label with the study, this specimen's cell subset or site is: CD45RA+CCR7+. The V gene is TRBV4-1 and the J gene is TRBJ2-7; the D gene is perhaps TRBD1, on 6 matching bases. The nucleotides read TGCGCCAGCAGCCAAGGTCAGGGGAACTACGAGCAGTACTTC. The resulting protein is CASSQGQGNYEQYF.